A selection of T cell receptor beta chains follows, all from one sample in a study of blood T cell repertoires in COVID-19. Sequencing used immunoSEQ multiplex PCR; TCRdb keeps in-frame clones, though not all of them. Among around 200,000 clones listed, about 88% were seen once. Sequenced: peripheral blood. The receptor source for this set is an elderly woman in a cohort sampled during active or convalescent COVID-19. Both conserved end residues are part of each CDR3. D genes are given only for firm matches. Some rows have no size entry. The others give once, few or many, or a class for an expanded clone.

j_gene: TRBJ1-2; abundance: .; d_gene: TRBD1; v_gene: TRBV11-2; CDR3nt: TGTGCCAGCAGCTTAGGGGGGACAGGGCTGGGCTACACCTTC; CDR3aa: CASSLGGTGLGYTF
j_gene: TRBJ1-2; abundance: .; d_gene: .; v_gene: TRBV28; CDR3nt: TGTGCCAGCAGTTTATTATCCCCGGGGGACTATGGCTACACCTTC; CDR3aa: CASSLLSPGDYGYTF
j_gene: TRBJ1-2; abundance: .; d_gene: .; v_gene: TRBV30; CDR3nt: TGTGCCTGGAGTGTGCGGGGGCCTCTGGTCTATGGCTACACCTTC; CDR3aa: CAWSVRGPLVYGYTF
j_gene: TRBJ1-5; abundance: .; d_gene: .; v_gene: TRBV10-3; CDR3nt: TGTGCCATCAGACCGGAGGGGAATCAGCCCCAGCATTTT; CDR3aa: CAIRPEGNQPQHF
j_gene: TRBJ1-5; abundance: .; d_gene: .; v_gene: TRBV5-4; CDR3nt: TGTGCCAGCAGCTTGGTGGGCGGGGATCAGCCCCAGCATTTT; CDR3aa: CASSLVGGDQPQHF
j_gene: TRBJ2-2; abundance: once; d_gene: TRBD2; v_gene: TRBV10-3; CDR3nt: TGTGCCACCAAAGGGAGGGCTAGCCCGAACACCGGGGAGCTGTTTTTT; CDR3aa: CATKGRASPNTGELFF
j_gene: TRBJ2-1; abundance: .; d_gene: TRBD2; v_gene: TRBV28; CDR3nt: TGTGCCAGCAGTCTTGACGGGGGGATCTATGAGCAGTTCTTC; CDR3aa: CASSLDGGIYEQFF
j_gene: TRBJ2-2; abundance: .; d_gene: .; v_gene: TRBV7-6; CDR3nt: TGTGCCAGCAGCTCCCCTGGGCGGGTGCGAGGGGGGGAGCTGTTTTTT; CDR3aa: CASSSPGRVRGGELFF
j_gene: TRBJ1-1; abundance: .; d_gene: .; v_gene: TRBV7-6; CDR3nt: TGTGCCAGCAGCCCGGACCACAGGTACCCGAACACTGAAGCTTTCTTT; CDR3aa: CASSPDHRYPNTEAFF
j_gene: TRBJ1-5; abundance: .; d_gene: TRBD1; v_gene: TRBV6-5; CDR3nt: TGTGCCAGCAGGCAGACAGGGGGCCCCAATCAGCCCCAGCATTTT; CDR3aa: CASRQTGGPNQPQHF